The 8 T cell receptor beta chains reported below all come from one sample, sequenced in a study of identical twins. TCRdb itself ran the 5' RACE reads through MiXCR, one entry per CDR3 protein. The sample has around 450,000 distinct CDR3 sequences; 13% to 15% are singletons. This same sample was also part of a study on yellow fever vaccine responses in identical twins.

The sample comprised CD4+ T cells sorted from blood. These receptor sequences come from a woman under 30 in good health.

A few counts support this clonotype. The genes are TRBV3-1 and TRBJ2-1; no definite D call. Trimming took off 2 bases at V and 5 bases at J, with 7 bases between the two ends. CDR3 length equals 13 residues. Per germline, CDR1 LGHDT and CDR2 YNNKEL (reference sequence). As DNA, the CDR3 is TGTGCCAGCAGCCAATCGGCCAACAATGAGCAGTTCTTC. It yields the protein CASSQSANNEQFF.

A few counts support this clonotype. The chain recombines TRBV6-1 with TRBJ2-1, with 10 bases that match TRBD2. There are 15 residues in the CDR3. Germline values: CDR1 MNHNS, CDR2 SASEGT. Trimming cost V 6 bases and J 12 bases; bases outside gene matches: 14. CDR3 loop: CASSSTSGIQPRQFF. The CDR3 coding sequence is TGTGCCAGCAGCTCAACTAGCGGGATCCAGCCTCGGCAGTTCTTC.

The gene calls are TRBV20-1 and TRBJ2-1, with a weak D call TRBD2 (6 bases). Trimming took 3 bases from V and 6 from J, leaving 15 bases between them. The CDR3 has 14 residues. Germline CDR1 reads DFQATT; CDR2 reads SNEGSKA (reference sequence). The CDR3, as DNA: TGCAGTGCTAGGGTGCTTAGCGGTGGCAATGAGCAGTTCTTC. Translated: CSARVLSGGNEQFF.

This rearrangement joins TRBV19 to TRBJ2-5; a possible D gene is TRBD2 (7 bases). The germline V gene encodes CDR1 LNHDA and CDR2 SQIVND (reference sequence). V shed 10 bases and J shed 5 bases, with 23 bases lying between them. This CDR3 has 15 amino acids. For the CDR3, the DNA is TGTGCCACTGCACGGGCGGGGGCGCTTACGGAGACCCAGTACTTC. It translates to CATARAGALTETQYF.

In its sample, this clonotype was seen a few times. The J gene is TRBJ2-1, the V gene TRBV29-1, with a possible D match to TRBD1 (6 bases). Per germline, CDR1 SQVTM and CDR2 ANQGSEA. V was pared by 2 bases and J by 6 bases, with 8 bases between. This CDR3 spans 12 amino acids. CDR3 region: CSVEKDSNEQFF. Here the CDR3 DNA reads TGCAGCGTTGAAAAGGACAGCAATGAGCAGTTCTTC.

The chain carries TRBV7-2 and TRBJ2-7, with 9 bases aligning to TRBD1. This CDR3 spans 14 amino acids. J lost 2 bases, V lost 6 bases, and 5 bases had no gene match. CDR1 and CDR2 (germline): SGHTA, FQGNSA. DNA of the CDR3: TGTGCCAGCAGTGGGACAGGGACTACCTACGAGCAGTACTTC. It yields the protein CASSGTGTTYEQYF.

The rearrangement joins TRBV27 to TRBJ1-6; tentative D call: TRBD1 (5 bases). CDR1 and CDR2 from the germline V gene are MNHEY and SMNVEV (reference sequence). Trimming pared 4 bases from V and 7 bases from J, leaving 11 bases between. This CDR3 spans 14 amino acids. CDR3 sequence reads: CASSSPGRNSPLHF. The DNA for the CDR3 is TGTGCCAGCAGTTCACCGGGACGCAATTCACCCCTCCACTTT.

The V gene is TRBV5-1, the J gene TRBJ2-7; no firm D call. The CDR3 spans 15 residues. V shed 2 bases and J shed 0 bases, with 12 bases lying between them. Germline assignment: CDR1 SGHRS and CDR2 YFSETQ. This CDR3 is CASSFGGVSSYEQYF. The CDR3 DNA sequence: TGCGCCAGCAGCTTCGGCGGAGTTAGCTCCTACGAGCAGTACTTC.